The 24 T cell receptor beta chains listed next were all sequenced from one sample in a study of PD-1 blockade in mismatch repair-deficient tumors. Using immunoSEQ multiplex PCR, the repertoire was profiled, and TCRdb retains in-frame clones only, with some absent. The sample records 15,000 or so clones, around 80% being singletons. Specimen: PBMCs, collected approximately 15 weeks after starting pembrolizumab. These receptors were taken from an adult with mismatch repair-deficient cancer.

The chain joins TRBV28 to TRBJ1-6, with unresolved D. Trimming took off 4 bases at V and 17 bases at J, with 15 bases between the two ends. The CDR3 covers 12 residues. Germline loops: CDR1 MDHEN, CDR2 SYDVKM. The chain's CDR3 is CASSSPRGRVHF. For the CDR3, the DNA is TGTGCCAGCAGTTCTCCGCGCGGCCGGGTCCACTTT.

Only one count was recorded for this clone. CDR3 amino acids: CASSLVAVAYEQYF. CDR3 DNA: TGTGCCAGCAGCTTAGTGGCCGTCGCCTACGAGCAGTACTTC. V and J are TRBV7-2 and TRBJ2-7; the D is unclear. The CDR3 runs 14 residues. Germline V gene data show CDR1 as SGHTA and CDR2 as FQGNSA. V was shortened by 1 base and J by 2 bases, with 9 bases between the two germline ends.

The chain employs TRBV2 and TRBJ2-1; D remains ambiguous. The germline CDR1 and CDR2 sequences are SNHLY and FYNNEI. This CDR3 region has 14 residues. Trimming took off 4 bases at V and 5 bases at J, with 12 bases between the two ends. The CDR3 sequence is CASSVRELDNEQFF. The CDR3, as DNA: TGTGCCAGCAGTGTCCGAGAGTTAGACAATGAGCAGTTCTTC.

The rearrangement joins TRBV9 to TRBJ2-1; the match to TRBD2 covers 8 bases. V lost 2 bases and J lost 8; bases outside the gene matches: 6. The CDR3 is 14 residues long. Per germline, CDR1 SGDLS and CDR2 YYNGEE. The CDR3 here is CASSVSGKMDEQFF. The DNA for the CDR3 is TGTGCCAGCAGCGTTAGCGGGAAGATGGATGAGCAGTTCTTC.

The gene calls are TRBV11-2 and TRBJ2-3; 8 nucleotides match TRBD2. J was trimmed by 2 bases and V by 1 base; bases with no gene match: 5. Per the germline V gene, CDR1 is SGHAT and CDR2 is FQNNGV. This CDR3 contains 16 residues. The CDR3 sequence is CASSLVPSGHTDTQYF. The CDR3 nucleotides read TGTGCCAGCAGCTTAGTCCCTAGCGGGCACACAGATACGCAGTATTTT.

The V gene is TRBV6-1, the J gene TRBJ2-7; D remains ambiguous. The CDR3 is 14 residues long. CDR1 and CDR2 from the germline V gene are MNHNS and SASEGT. Trimming stripped 3 bases from V and 2 bases from J, with 11 bases between. This CDR3 reads CASSDPLPPYEQYF. The CDR3 DNA sequence: TGTGCCAGCAGTGACCCCCTACCCCCCTACGAGCAGTACTTC.

In its sample, this clone was seen once. The gene calls are TRBV19 and TRBJ2-1, with TRBD2 matching over 12 bases. V dropped 0 bases and J dropped 2; count of bases not matched to a gene: 2. Germline CDR1 and CDR2: LNHDA and SQIVND (reference sequence). The CDR3 length is 17 residues. The CDR3 DNA is TGTGCCAGTAGTATAGATGGGACTAGCGGGCCCTACAATGAGCAGTTCTTC. Amino acids: CASSIDGTSGPYNEQFF.

The rearrangement uses TRBV9 and TRBJ2-2; D may be TRBD2 (6 bases). V was shortened by 0 bases and J by 1 base, with 25 bases between the two germline ends. Germline V CDR1 and CDR2: SGDLS, YYNGEE. There are 21 residues in the CDR3. The DNA for the CDR3 is TGTGCCAGCAGCGTAGGATCGGGAGTATACGTGTCCCGTCTGAACACCGGGGAGCTGTTTTTT. Amino acids: CASSVGSGVYVSRLNTGELFF. The whole variable domain, filled in from reference TRBV9 and TRBJ2-2, reads DSGVTQTPKHLITATGQRVTLRCSPRSGDLSVYWYQQSLDQGLQFLIQYYNGEERAKGNILERFSAQQFPDLHSELNLSSLELGDSALYFCASSVGSGVYVSRLNTGELFFGEGSRLTVL.

The rearrangement joins TRBV28 to TRBJ1-5; D ambiguous. The length of the CDR3 is 15 residues. Germline loops: CDR1 MDHEN, CDR2 SYDVKM. Trimming removed 4 bases from V and 2 bases from J, with 12 bases in between. The CDR3 DNA is TGTGCCAGCAGTTCTGGGAGCTGGGGCAATCAGCCCCAGCATTTT. Its protein product is CASSSGSWGNQPQHF.

The chain uses TRBV28 and TRBJ1-2; TRBD1 aligns across 8 bases. Trimming cost V 1 base and J 1 base; bases outside gene matches: 5. The CDR3 covers 16 residues. Germline values: CDR1 MDHEN, CDR2 SYDVKM. CDR3 sequence reads: CASSLSGTGFNYGYTF. In nucleotides, the CDR3 is TGTGCCAGCAGTTTATCAGGGACAGGATTTAACTATGGCTACACCTTC.

This clone appeared a few times. J is TRBJ2-7 and V is TRBV19, with TRBD2 identical over 10 bases. CDR3 length: 17 amino acids. The V gene end was trimmed by 0 bases and the J gene end by 4 bases; junction bases not matched to a gene: 9. Germline V CDR1 and CDR2: LNHDA, SQIVND (reference sequence). CDR3 protein: CASSIEVLAGPSYEQYF. CDR3 DNA: TGTGCCAGTAGTATAGAAGTACTAGCGGGACCCTCTTACGAGCAGTACTTC.

The V gene is TRBV7-7, the J gene TRBJ2-1; TRBD2 agrees at 8 bases. Germline CDR1 and CDR2: SSHAT and FNYEAQ (reference sequence). J lost 8 bases, V lost 5 bases, and 14 bases had no gene match. This CDR3 is 16 amino acids long. The CDR3 nucleotides read TGTGCCAGCAGCCCCACCAGTACTAGCGGTACGGATGAGCAGTTCTTC. Its protein product is CASSPTSTSGTDEQFF.

V gene TRBV9 combines with J gene TRBJ1-1; no reliable D call. This CDR3 has 15 amino acids. Trimming left V 0 bases short and J 0 bases short, with 9 bases between. CDR1 SGDLS and CDR2 YYNGEE come from the germline V gene. The chain's CDR3 is CASSVVSRLNTEAFF. CDR3 DNA sequence: TGTGCCAGCAGCGTAGTTTCCAGGTTGAACACTGAAGCTTTCTTT.

CDR3 sequence: CASSLLQGDGYTF. DNA of the CDR3: TGTGCCAGCAGTTTGTTACAGGGGGATGGCTACACCTTC. This chain links TRBV28 with TRBJ1-2; 8 bases map to TRBD1. This CDR3 region has 13 residues. Germline V CDR1 and CDR2: MDHEN, SYDVKM. The J segment lost 6 bases and the V segment lost 3 bases, leaving 3 bases of the junction unmatched.

V and J are TRBV28 and TRBJ2-1; 11 nucleotides align to TRBD2. Looked up from germline, CDR1 is MDHEN and CDR2 is SYDVKM. The CDR3 consists of 18 residues. V was clipped by 5 bases and J by 2 bases; unmatched bases: 11. The CDR3 protein is CASSQPRGLAAPYNEQFF. The CDR3 DNA sequence: TGTGCCAGCAGTCAACCCCGGGGACTAGCGGCACCCTACAATGAGCAGTTCTTC.

The rearrangement links TRBV29-1 to TRBJ2-1, with D maybe TRBD2 (5 bases). The CDR3 is 13 amino acids. Germline V gene lookup returns CDR1 SQVTM and CDR2 ANQGSEA. Deletions cut 7 bases from V and 0 bases from J, with 10 bases between. CDR3 residues: CSAPGSSYNEQFF. DNA for the CDR3: TGCAGCGCTCCGGGAAGCTCCTACAATGAGCAGTTCTTC.

This sequence joins TRBV4-1 and TRBJ1-5; D is unclear. The CDR3 contains 14 residues. The ends were cut back, 0 bases at V and 3 bases at J, with 6 bases in the middle. CDR1 and CDR2 from the germline V gene are MGHRA and YSYEKL. CDR3 protein: CASSQETPNQPQHF. DNA of the CDR3: TGCGCCAGCAGCCAAGAGACACCCAATCAGCCCCAGCATTTT.

The chain carries TRBV5-1 and TRBJ1-2; TRBD1 aligns across 9 bases. Germline CDR1 and CDR2: SGHRS and YFSETQ. The CDR3 spans 15 residues. The V segment lost 0 bases and the J segment 3 bases; nucleotides outside the gene matches: 3. The CDR3 nucleotides are TGCGCCAGCAGCTTGGTCACAGGGGGCGACTATGGCTACACCTTC. This sequence encodes CASSLVTGGDYGYTF. The entire variable domain, with the rest obtained from reference TRBV5-1 and TRBJ1-2, is as follows: KAGVTQTPRYLIKTRGQQVTLSCSPISGHRSVSWYQQTPGQGLQFLFEYFSETQRNKGNFPGRFSGRQFSNSRSEMNVSTLELGDSALYLCASSLVTGGDYGYTFGSGTRLTVV.

The V gene is TRBV5-4, the J gene TRBJ1-4, with 7 bases identical to TRBD1. V lost 9 bases to trimming and J lost 2 bases; unmatched junction nucleotides: 7. Germline V lookup: CDR1 SGHNT, CDR2 YYREEE (reference sequence). CDR3 length: 14 residues. The CDR3 protein is CATGQEDTNEKLFF. CDR3 bases: TGTGCCACAGGACAGGAAGATACTAATGAAAAACTGTTTTTT.

This sequence joins TRBV11-3 and TRBJ2-1; 9 bases line up with TRBD2. Germline trimming cut 3 bases from V and 4 bases from J; bases unmatched to any gene: 7. The CDR3 is 16 amino acids. The germline gives CDR1 SGHNT, CDR2 YENEEA. For the CDR3, the DNA is TGTGCCAGCAGCTTTAGAGGCGGGAGGGAATACAATGAGCAGTTCTTC. Protein sequence: CASSFRGGREYNEQFF.

The V and J genes are TRBV10-3 and TRBJ2-1; perhaps TRBD2 as D (7 bases). Trimming pared 0 bases from V and 3 bases from J, leaving 9 bases between. Germline V gene lookup returns CDR1 ENHRY and CDR2 SYGVKD. The CDR3 covers 15 residues. CDR3 nucleotides: TGTGCCATCAGTGAGTCGGGGGGGCTCTACAATGAGCAGTTCTTC. This encodes CAISESGGLYNEQFF.

This clone was detected once. The rearrangement uses TRBV2 and TRBJ2-1, with D tentatively TRBD2 (6 bases). CDR3 length: 12 amino acids. V was clipped by 4 bases and J by 15 bases, with 16 bases between them. CDR1 is SNHLY and CDR2 is FYNNEI in the germline V gene. Written as DNA, the CDR3 is TGTGCCAGCAGTGGAAGGCGGGACTGGGGGTTCTTC. This encodes CASSGRRDWGFF.

As to this clone: The junction shows a germline mismatch at one end, possibly a read error. The DNA for the CDR3 is TGTGTCTGGAGTGTAGGCGGGAGGTCCGATACGCAGTATTTT. It codes for CVWSVGGRSDTQYF. This sequence joins TRBV30 and TRBJ2-3, with 8 bases identical to TRBD2. The CDR3 is 14 residues long. The germline CDR1 and CDR2 sequences are GTSNPN and SVGIG (reference sequence).

This clone has only a few counts. The gene calls are TRBV5-1 and TRBJ2-7, with 8 nucleotides matching TRBD2. CDR1 is SGHRS, CDR2 YFSETQ, per germline. This CDR3 region has 14 residues. The J segment lost 1 base and the V segment lost 6 bases, leaving 6 bases of the junction unmatched. The CDR3 sequence: CASTASGLSYEQYF. The CDR3 bases are TGCGCCAGCACGGCTAGCGGGTTATCCTACGAGCAGTACTTC.